The next 26 T cell receptor beta chains were all read from a single sample in a study of blood T cell repertoires in COVID-19 (dated by TCRdb to 2020 to 2021). Library preparation was by the immunoSEQ multiplex PCR assay. TCRdb's version of the immuneACCESS table is confined to in-frame rearrangements and falls short of the full clone set. An unresolved V gene accounts for under half of the shortfall where checked; the remainder is of unknown origin. The sample profile shows about 280,000 clones; approximately 83% of them were found once. 8.5% to 9.5% of the sample goes to the ten largest clones. Material for sequencing was peripheral blood. These receptors originate from a woman between 50 and 59 years old who had recovered from COVID-19.

The sample holds one count of this clone. This chain joins TRBV5-8 and TRBJ1-2; TRBD1 matches at 10 bases. The V segment lost 4 bases and the J segment 4 bases; nucleotides outside the gene matches: 7. The CDR3 length is 15 residues. Germline-derived CDR1 and CDR2 are SGHTS and YDEGEE. CDR3 bases: TGTGCCAGCAGCCTACTGGGACAGGGGTTCTATGGCTACACCTTC. Translating it yields CASSLLGQGFYGYTF.

The CDR3, as DNA: TGTGCCAGTAGTCACCAGTACGCCTACGAGCAGTACTTC. This translates into CASSHQYAYEQYF. The chain carries TRBV19 and TRBJ2-7, with unresolved D. The CDR3 has 13 amino acids. CDR1 is LNHDA and CDR2 is SQIVND in the germline V gene (reference sequence). V gave up 5 bases and J gave up 2 bases, with 10 bases separating them.

V is TRBV7-2 and J is TRBJ2-7; tentative D call: TRBD2 (5 bases). V gave up 7 bases and J gave up 1 base, with 11 bases separating them. The CDR3 runs to 13 residues. Germline V lookup: CDR1 SGHTA, CDR2 FQGNSA. The CDR3 reads CASKPGSSYEQYF. CDR3 bases: TGTGCCAGCAAACCGGGGTCGTCCTACGAGCAGTACTTC.

V gene TRBV28 combines with J gene TRBJ1-4; 7 bases align to TRBD1. The junction had 9 bases not matched to a gene; V was cut back by 7 bases and J by 7 bases. The germline V gene has CDR1 MDHEN and CDR2 SYDVKM. The CDR3 consists of 14 residues. The DNA for the CDR3 is TGTGCCAGCACCTCCGCGCAGGGGGGTGAAAAACTGTTTTTT. Translation: CASTSAQGGEKLFF.

This rearrangement joins TRBV9 to TRBJ2-7, with 7 bases matching TRBD1. The V gene's germline CDR1 is SGDLS and CDR2 YYNGEE. This CDR3 has 13 amino acids. V lost 0 bases to trimming and J lost 5 bases; unmatched junction nucleotides: 2. The CDR3 sequence is CASSVGQGDEQYF. DNA of the CDR3: TGTGCCAGCAGCGTAGGGCAGGGGGACGAGCAGTACTTC.

This chain connects TRBV28 to TRBJ2-7; 10 bases agree with TRBD1. There are 14 residues in the CDR3. CDR1 and CDR2 from the germline V gene are MDHEN and SYDVKM. With 6 bases clipped from V and 7 bases from J, the junction kept 9 bases outside the gene matches. The CDR3 DNA is TGTGCCAGCAGGGGGACAGGGGTCGGCTATGAGCAGTACTTC. Translation: CASRGTGVGYEQYF. Full variable domain (missing parts from reference TRBV28 and TRBJ2-7): DVKVTQSSRYLVKRTGEKVFLECVQDMDHENMFWYRQDPGLGLRLIYFSYDVKMKEKGDIPEGYSVSREKKERFSLILESASTNQTSMYLCASRGTGVGYEQYFGPGTRLTVT.

V is TRBV7-9 and J is TRBJ1-4; 7 nucleotides line up with TRBD1. Trimming at V came to 6 bases and at J to 7 bases, leaving 8 bases not matched to a gene. Germline values: CDR1 SEHNR, CDR2 FQNEAQ (reference sequence). CDR3 length: 14 amino acids. The CDR3 bases are TGTGCCAGCAGTCCTCAGGGGGTGGGTGAAAAACTGTTTTTT. Its protein product is CASSPQGVGEKLFF.

The rearrangement links TRBV6-2 or TRBV6-3 to TRBJ1-1; D not resolved. From germline, CDR1 is MNHEY and CDR2 SVGEGT. CDR3 size: 15 residues. V was clipped by 4 bases and J by 0 bases, with 12 bases between them. The chain's CDR3 is CASSFRNLMNTEAFF. The CDR3 coding sequence is TGTGCCAGCAGTTTCAGAAATCTCATGAACACTGAAGCTTTCTTT.

The rearrangement joins TRBV28 to TRBJ1-1; D not resolved. CDR1 and CDR2 from the germline V gene are MDHEN and SYDVKM. V was trimmed by 6 bases and J by 0 bases, leaving 11 bases between them. The CDR3 spans 14 residues. CDR3 loop: CASRTRVLNTEAFF. The CDR3 DNA sequence: TGTGCCAGCAGGACTAGGGTACTGAACACTGAAGCTTTCTTT.

This clone appeared a single time. V usage is TRBV5-8 and J usage is TRBJ2-3; 7 bases align to TRBD1. V trimming: 4 bases; J trimming: 6 bases; junction bases outside the gene matches: 11. The CDR3 runs 15 residues. Looked up from germline, CDR1 is SGHTS and CDR2 is YDEGEE. For the CDR3, the DNA is TGTGCCAGCAGCCTCCGACAGGGTCAGGCGGATACGCAGTATTTT. Translated, it gives CASSLRQGQADTQYF.

The rearrangement links TRBV7-2 to TRBJ2-7; TRBD1 agrees at 9 bases. The CDR3 is 15 residues long. Germline assignment: CDR1 SGHTA and CDR2 FQGNSA. The trim removed 2 bases at V and 3 bases at J, leaving 5 bases unmatched. The CDR3 loop is CASSLMTGGLYEQYF. For the CDR3, the DNA is TGTGCCAGCAGCTTAATGACAGGGGGACTCTACGAGCAGTACTTC.

For this clone: The same CDR3 arises from other DNA sequences in this sample as well. The gene calls are TRBV5-5 and TRBJ2-1; TRBD1 aligns across 11 bases. CDR1 SGHKS and CDR2 YYEKEE come from the germline V gene (reference sequence). The length of the CDR3 is 20 residues. V lost 3 bases to trimming and J lost 0 bases; unmatched junction nucleotides: 14. As DNA, the CDR3 is TGTGCCAGCAGCTGGGGGACCGGGACAGGGGGGGCCAGCTCCTACAATGAGCAGTTCTTC. Translated: CASSWGTGTGGASSYNEQFF. Combining the CDR3 with reference TRBV5-5 and TRBJ2-1 gives the whole variable domain DAGVTQSPTHLIKTRGQQVTLRCSPISGHKSVSWYQQVLGQGPQFIFQYYEKEERGRGNFPDRFSARQFPNYSSELNVNALLLGDSALYLCASSWGTGTGGASSYNEQFFGPGTRLTVL.

V gene TRBV4-1 combines with J gene TRBJ1-3; D not resolved. Germline CDR1 reads MGHRA; CDR2 reads YSYEKL. The CDR3 is 14 residues long. V was trimmed by 1 base and J by 1 base, leaving 5 bases between them. In nucleotides, the CDR3 is TGCGCCAGCAGCCAAGGGCATTCTGGAAACACCATATATTTT. Protein product: CASSQGHSGNTIYF.

The chain joins TRBV2 to TRBJ2-7; 8 bases fit TRBD1. CDR1 SNHLY and CDR2 FYNNEI come from the germline V gene. This CDR3 has 14 residues. The V gene end was trimmed by 6 bases and the J gene end by 5 bases; junction bases not matched to a gene: 9. In DNA form, the CDR3 reads TGTGCCAGCAGCAAAGAGCAGGGGGCCCACGAGCAGTACTTC. Protein product: CASSKEQGAHEQYF.

V gene TRBV7-2 combines with J gene TRBJ2-1, with 9 bases lining up with TRBD1. The CDR3 sequence is 14 residues long. V shed 4 bases and J 7 bases; nucleotides not matched to a gene: 5. CDR1 is SGHTA and CDR2 is FQGNSA in the germline V gene. CDR3 protein: CASSSLTGGNEQFF. CDR3 coding DNA: TGTGCCAGCAGCTCACTGACAGGGGGGAATGAGCAGTTCTTC.

The chain carries TRBV6-2 or TRBV6-3 and TRBJ2-3; TRBD2 aligns across 15 bases. The junction had 15 bases not matched to a gene; V was cut back by 6 bases and J by 2 bases. Germline CDR1 and CDR2: MNHEY and SVGEGT. CDR3 size: 20 residues. The CDR3 is CASSRGTSGRLTRPTDTQYF. In DNA, the CDR3 is TGTGCCAGCAGCCGGGGGACTAGCGGGAGGCTAACCAGACCCACAGATACGCAGTATTTT.

J is TRBJ2-3 and V is TRBV6-4; D possibly corresponds to TRBD2 (6 bases). Trimming removed 3 bases from V and 0 bases from J, with 10 bases in between. CDR3 length equals 15 residues. The V gene's germline CDR1 is MRHNA and CDR2 SNTAGT. Written as DNA, the CDR3 is TGTGCCAGCAGTGAAGGGGACTCCAGCACAGATACGCAGTATTTT. It translates to CASSEGDSSTDTQYF.

Only a few counts were recorded for this clone. The chain's CDR3 is CASSYSNREGYTF. The CDR3 bases are TGTGCCAGCAGTTACTCGAACCGAGAGGGCTACACCTTC. The chain carries TRBV6-2 or TRBV6-3 and TRBJ1-2; D uncertain. Trimming took 0 bases from V and 8 from J, leaving 10 bases between them. Germline CDR1 and CDR2: MNHEY and SVGEGT. The CDR3 has 13 amino acids.

This clone has a single count. The chain is built from TRBV18 and TRBJ1-5; the D is unclear. There are 13 residues in the CDR3. Deletions cut 2 bases from V and 4 bases from J, with 6 bases between. Germline V CDR1 and CDR2: KGHSH, LQKENI. CDR3 coding DNA: TGTGCCAGCTCACCAGAACAGAATCAGCCCCAGCATTTT. Protein product: CASSPEQNQPQHF. Full variable domain (missing parts from reference TRBV18 and TRBJ1-5): NAGVMQNPRHLVRRRGQEARLRCSPMKGHSHVYWYRQLPEEGLKFMVYLQKENIIDESGMPKERFSAEFPKEGPSILRIQQVVRGDSAAYFCASSPEQNQPQHFGDGTRLSIL.

V and J are TRBV4-2 and TRBJ1-2; no clear D. Trimming removed 2 bases from V and 5 bases from J, with 9 bases in between. The CDR3 sequence is 13 residues long. Germline V gene sequence: CDR1 LGHNA, CDR2 YNFKEQ. In DNA, the CDR3 is TGTGCCAGCAGCCAACCGGGAGATTATGGCTACACCTTC. It encodes CASSQPGDYGYTF.

This chain links TRBV6-5 with TRBJ2-7, with 10 bases fitting TRBD2. The CDR3 runs 16 residues. In germline, CDR1 is MNHEY, CDR2 SVGAGI. With 0 bases clipped from V and 2 bases from J, the junction kept 4 bases outside the gene matches. CDR3 sequence reads: CASSYSMSGRAYEQYF. CDR3 DNA sequence: TGTGCCAGCAGTTACTCGATGAGCGGGAGGGCCTACGAGCAGTACTTC.

CDR3 nucleotide sequence: TGTGCCATCAGAAACCCAACAGGGGGAGGGTCGGCCTACGAGCAGTACTTC. This sequence encodes CAIRNPTGGGSAYEQYF. The chain joins TRBV10-3 to TRBJ2-7, with a tentative D call TRBD1 (8 bases). The V end was cut by 6 bases, the J end by 2 bases, with 23 bases between. This CDR3 is 17 amino acids long. Germline CDR1 is ENHRY and CDR2 is SYGVKD.

This clone has only a few counts. Written as DNA, the CDR3 is TGTGCCAGCAGTTCGAAACAGGGGGCTACCTACGAGCAGTACTTC. Protein: CASSSKQGATYEQYF. V usage is TRBV6-2 or TRBV6-3 and J usage is TRBJ2-7; 9 bases are shared with TRBD1. V was pared by 4 bases and J by 2 bases, with 6 bases of the junction left unmatched. Germline V gene lookup returns CDR1 MNHEY and CDR2 SVGEGT. There are 15 residues in the CDR3.

The gene calls are TRBV4-3 and TRBJ2-1; 11 bases are shared with TRBD2. Germline CDR1 and CDR2: LGHNA and YSLEER. CDR3 length: 17 residues. After removal of 3 bases from V and 3 bases from J, the junction contained 7 bases not matched to a gene. The CDR3 region has the DNA TGCGCCAGCAGCCATACTAGCGGGGGCCTTAACTACAATGAGCAGTTCTTC. Residues: CASSHTSGGLNYNEQFF.

The V call is TRBV11-3, the J call TRBJ2-7; a weak D match, TRBD2 (5 bases). Germline V gene data show CDR1 as SGHNT and CDR2 as YENEEA. The CDR3 runs 13 residues. V was shortened by 5 bases and J by 4 bases, with 12 bases between the two germline ends. The CDR3 coding sequence is TGTGCCAGCAGCGAGGGCCCCCATTACGAGCAGTACTTC. Translating gives CASSEGPHYEQYF.

The CDR3 region is CASSLVGWDRVGETQYF. The CDR3 DNA reads TGTGCCAGCAGCTTGGTTGGTTGGGACAGGGTAGGAGAGACCCAGTACTTC. The V gene is TRBV5-6, the J gene TRBJ2-5; 9 bases are shared with TRBD1. With 0 bases clipped from V and 4 bases from J, the junction kept 10 bases outside the gene matches. CDR1 and CDR2 (germline): SGHDT, YYEEEE. The length of the CDR3 is 17 residues.